The next 17 T cell receptor beta chains were all read from a single sample in a study of T cell responses to AZD1222 COVID-19 vaccine. Only in-frame clones appear in the TCRdb table, and some are missing; sequencing was by immunoSEQ multiplex PCR. The sample yields about 96,000 clones, 85% to 90% seen once. Sequencing was performed on peripheral blood, taken on day 0 of AZD1222 vaccination. The receptor set was obtained from an adult in good health.

The V call is TRBV28, the J call TRBJ1-3, with D unclear. V lost 3 bases and J lost 2, with 14 bases in between. CDR3 size: 16 residues. Germline V gives CDR1 MDHEN, CDR2 SYDVKM. This CDR3 reads CASSLAYRNAGNTIYF. The CDR3 DNA reads as TGTGCCAGCAGTTTGGCCTATCGCAACGCTGGAAACACCATATATTTT.

The chain uses TRBV27 and TRBJ2-4; D remains unclear. In germline, CDR1 is MNHEY, CDR2 SMNVEV (reference sequence). The CDR3 extends over 17 amino acids. The V and J ends lost 5 bases and 0 bases respectively, with 17 bases between them. The DNA of the CDR3 is TGTGCCAGCAGTCCATTAGGTGTGTCGCCAGCCAAAAACATTCAGTACTTC. The encoded protein is CASSPLGVSPAKNIQYF.

J is TRBJ1-1 and V is TRBV10-3; perhaps TRBD1 as D (6 bases). This CDR3 region has 13 residues. Trimming cost V 2 bases and J 3 bases, with 7 bases left between them. The germline gives CDR1 ENHRY, CDR2 SYGVKD. The CDR3 loop reads CAISEAGDTEAFF. The CDR3 region has the DNA TGTGCCATCAGTGAGGCAGGGGACACTGAAGCTTTCTTT.

J is TRBJ2-7 and V is TRBV28; possible D gene TRBD2, 6 bases. Germline CDR1 and CDR2: MDHEN and SYDVKM. The V end lost 3 bases, the J end lost 6 bases, and 15 bases lay between the germline ends. This CDR3 region has 14 residues. The CDR3 here is CASSFSGSLAEQYF. CDR3 sequence (DNA): TGTGCCAGCAGTTTCTCCGGGAGTCTAGCCGAGCAGTACTTC.

CDR3 sequence: CASSGDRDRDLTDTQYF. For the CDR3, the DNA is TGTGCCAGCAGTGGCGACCGGGACAGGGATCTCACAGATACGCAGTATTTT. The J gene is TRBJ2-3, the V gene TRBV28; TRBD1 agrees at 9 bases. The junction had 11 bases not matched to a gene; V was cut back by 5 bases and J by 2 bases. Germline lookup yields CDR1 MDHEN and CDR2 SYDVKM. This CDR3 has 17 amino acids.

The chain employs TRBV19 and TRBJ2-7, with D possibly being TRBD2 (5 bases). Trimming stripped 0 bases from V and 3 bases from J, with 27 bases between. Germline V gene sequence: CDR1 LNHDA, CDR2 SQIVND (reference sequence). The CDR3 totals 20 residues. CDR3 residues: CASSIDLRWGVSRIGYEQYF. CDR3 bases: TGTGCCAGTAGTATAGATCTTCGTTGGGGAGTCTCCCGAATCGGCTACGAGCAGTACTTC.

The chain uses TRBV5-1 and TRBJ2-3; D call uncertain. V lost 2 bases and J 0 bases, leaving 4 bases between the germline ends. Germline V lookup: CDR1 SGHRS, CDR2 YFSETQ. The CDR3 spans 13 residues. The CDR3 loop reads CASSLDSTDTQYF. The DNA for the CDR3 is TGCGCCAGCAGCTTAGACAGCACAGATACGCAGTATTTT. Variable domain in full (rest from reference TRBV5-1 and TRBJ2-3): KAGVTQTPRYLIKTRGQQVTLSCSPISGHRSVSWYQQTPGQGLQFLFEYFSETQRNKGNFPGRFSGRQFSNSRSEMNVSTLELGDSALYLCASSLDSTDTQYFGPGTRLTVL.

The rearrangement links TRBV16 to TRBJ1-2; perhaps TRBD1 as D (6 bases). The CDR3 consists of 16 residues. Germline CDR1 and CDR2: KGHSY and FQNENV. V lost 10 bases, J lost 7 bases, and 28 bases lay in between. CDR3 loop: CAILDPDRNLVGGYTF. The CDR3 DNA follows: TGTGCCATCTTAGATCCAGACAGGAACTTAGTAGGTGGCTACACCTTC.

The chain recombines TRBV5-1 with TRBJ1-5, with D possibly TRBD1 on 5 matching bases. Germline V gives CDR1 SGHRS, CDR2 YFSETQ. The V end lost 4 bases, the J end lost 7 bases, and 12 bases lay between the germline ends. CDR3 length equals 13 residues. CDR3 loop: CASSAGPGQPQHF. The CDR3 DNA sequence: TGCGCCAGCAGCGCAGGGCCGGGACAGCCCCAGCATTTT.

The chain joins TRBV2 to TRBJ2-3; D call uncertain. With 5 bases removed from V and 1 base from J, the gap between germline ends came to 13 bases. The CDR3 spans 15 residues. Germline loops: CDR1 SNHLY, CDR2 FYNNEI. The CDR3 bases are TGTGCCAGCAGTCAGCAGAATTCCGGCACAGATACGCAGTATTTT. Protein sequence: CASSQQNSGTDTQYF.

V gene TRBV3-1 (or the pseudogene TRBV3-2) combines with J gene TRBJ2-1; D remains ambiguous. Trimming cost V 5 bases and J 7 bases, with 6 bases left between them. Germline CDR1 is LGHDT and CDR2 is YNNKEL (reference sequence). The CDR3 runs 11 residues. The CDR3 here is CASSFENEQFF. The CDR3 DNA follows: TGTGCCAGCAGCTTTGAAAATGAGCAGTTCTTC.

The chain recombines TRBV6-5 with TRBJ1-6; maybe TRBD1 (5 bases). Per germline, CDR1 MNHEY and CDR2 SVGAGI. The CDR3 has 14 residues. The V gene lost 3 bases and the J gene lost 7 bases, with 10 bases spanning the gap. CDR3 sequence (DNA): TGTGCCAGCAGTTATAGGGGAGCGAATTCACCCCTCCACTTT. This encodes CASSYRGANSPLHF.

Notes on this clone: The germline gene is not matched at one end of the junction; a read error may be the cause. J is TRBJ2-2 and V is TRBV7-3, with D possibly being TRBD2 (7 bases). Germline loops: CDR1 SGHTA, CDR2 FQGTGA. The CDR3 loop spans 16 amino acids. The DNA of the CDR3 is TGTGCCAGCAGCCCCCAGGGGACTACGAAGACCGGGGAGCTGTTTTTT. Amino acids: CASSPQGTTKTGELFF.

This chain joins TRBV18 and TRBJ2-7, with D unclear. V lost 2 bases, J lost 3 bases, and 8 bases lay in between. The CDR3 is 13 residues long. Germline V gene data show CDR1 as KGHSH and CDR2 as LQKENI. The CDR3: CASSPTAGYEQYF. Written as DNA, the CDR3 is TGTGCCAGCTCACCAACGGCAGGCTACGAGCAGTACTTC.

V and J are TRBV7-2 and TRBJ1-1; D might be TRBD1 (5 bases). This CDR3 has 15 amino acids. Germline CDR1 is SGHTA and CDR2 is FQGNSA. V was cut by 2 bases and J by 1 base, with 11 bases left in between. The chain's CDR3 is CASSLLWGENTEAFF. The CDR3 nucleotides read TGTGCCAGCAGCTTACTATGGGGGGAGAACACTGAAGCTTTCTTT.

This clone occurred once. The genes are TRBV18 and TRBJ2-1; D gene uncertain. Between the trimmed V and J ends, which lost 0 bases and 1 base, there was a span of 4 bases. Looked up from germline, CDR1 is KGHSH and CDR2 is LQKENI. The CDR3 spans 14 residues. The CDR3, as DNA: TGTGCCAGCTCACCACCGGGTTCCTACAATGAGCAGTTCTTC. Protein product: CASSPPGSYNEQFF.

This rearrangement joins TRBV6-4 to TRBJ1-4, with 8 bases aligning to TRBD1. Unmatched junction bases numbered 12, after V lost 3 bases and J lost 6 bases. CDR1 and CDR2 (germline): MRHNA, SNTAGT. The CDR3 contains 17 residues. CDR3 in DNA: TGTGCCAGCAGTGAAGAAGACCACAGGGGGTTGGATGAAAAACTGTTTTTT. Translating gives CASSEEDHRGLDEKLFF.